These 24 T cell receptor beta chains originate from one sample sequenced in a study of blood T cell repertoires in COVID-19 (dated by TCRdb to 2018 to 2021). Library preparation was by the immunoSEQ multiplex PCR assay. TCRdb stores this immuneACCESS table with in-frame sequences only. Part of the clones is absent; in the studies checked, under half of the shortfall reflects unresolved V genes, and no reason is known for the rest. In all, the sample holds approximately 82,000 clones, and around 80% of those were seen once. About 7% of the sample is held by the ten biggest clonotypes. Sequenced sample: peripheral blood. The receptor source for this set is a man aged 45 to 65 with active or convalescent COVID-19.

The V call is TRBV7-9, the J call TRBJ2-7; D remains unclear. CDR1 is SEHNR and CDR2 is FQNEAQ in the germline V gene (reference sequence). This CDR3 spans 13 amino acids. With 6 bases removed from V and 0 bases from J, the gap between germline ends came to 9 bases. The CDR3 loop is CASSAASSYEQYV. Here the CDR3 DNA reads TGTGCCAGCAGTGCAGCGAGCTCCTACGAGCAGTACGTC.

The CDR3 spells CASSVGLTYNEQFF. The CDR3 DNA reads TGTGCCAGCAGCGTGGGACTAACTTACAATGAGCAGTTCTTC. The rearrangement links TRBV5-6 to TRBJ2-1, with 7 bases lining up with TRBD2. The CDR3 is made up of 14 amino acids. Germline V gives CDR1 SGHDT, CDR2 YYEEEE. The V segment lost 4 bases and the J segment 4 bases; nucleotides outside the gene matches: 5.

This clone showed up just once. The rearrangement joins TRBV6-5 to TRBJ2-2; a possible D gene is TRBD2 (7 bases). Trimming took 6 bases from V and 5 from J, leaving 16 bases between them. Germline loops: CDR1 MNHEY, CDR2 SVGAGI. The CDR3 totals 15 residues. The CDR3 sequence: CASRNTGGRTGELFF. CDR3 sequence (DNA): TGTGCCAGCAGAAACACGGGGGGCCGGACCGGGGAGCTGTTTTTT.

The chain joins TRBV11-2 to TRBJ1-2; 7 positions agree with TRBD1. Trimming took 2 bases from V and 8 from J; bases not matched to a gene: 11. Germline CDR1 and CDR2: SGHAT and FQNNGV. CDR3 length: 15 amino acids. CDR3 sequence reads: CASSLLAGGNLGYTF. The DNA for the CDR3 is TGTGCCAGCAGCTTACTTGCAGGGGGAAACTTGGGCTACACCTTC.

This rearrangement joins TRBV28 to TRBJ1-4; 7 bases align to TRBD1. Trimming removed 6 bases from V and 8 bases from J; junction bases left unmatched: 9. Germline V gives CDR1 MDHEN, CDR2 SYDVKM. This CDR3 has 14 amino acids. CDR3 protein: CASREQGREEKLFF. Written as DNA, the CDR3 is TGTGCCAGCAGAGAACAGGGGCGGGAAGAAAAACTGTTTTTT.

V is TRBV12-3 or TRBV12-4 and J is TRBJ2-3, with TRBD1 identical over 8 bases. V lost 5 bases, J lost 5 bases, and 3 bases stayed unmatched. The CDR3 consists of 13 residues. The CDR3 nucleotides are TGTGCCAGCAGTCTGGACAGGGAAGATACGCAGTATTTT. Translated: CASSLDREDTQYF.

The chain links TRBV5-1 to TRBJ2-6, with 11 bases that match TRBD2. The length of the CDR3 is 17 residues. Germline V CDR1 and CDR2: SGHRS, YFSETQ. J lost 2 bases, V lost 4 bases, and 5 bases had no gene match. The CDR3 DNA is TGCGCCAGCAGCGGGGGGACTAGCGGAGCTGGGGCCAACGTCCTGACTTTC. This translates into CASSGGTSGAGANVLTF.

J is TRBJ2-2 and V is TRBV4-1; 8 bases are a match to TRBD1. Trimming took 3 bases from V and 2 from J; bases not matched to a gene: 5. CDR1 and CDR2 from the germline V gene are MGHRA and YSYEKL. The length of the CDR3 is 16 residues. The chain's CDR3 is CASSQTGQGNTGELFF. CDR3 nucleotides: TGCGCCAGCAGCCAGACAGGACAGGGAAACACCGGGGAGCTGTTTTTT.

The rearrangement links TRBV6-5 to TRBJ2-2; TRBD2 is a possible D gene (6 bases). Germline V gene sequence: CDR1 MNHEY, CDR2 SVGAGI. V gave up 6 bases and J gave up 5 bases, with 13 bases separating them. CDR3 length: 14 amino acids. The CDR3 coding sequence is TGTGCCAGCAGCCCGTGGAGCGGGACCGGGGAGCTGTTTTTT. Translated: CASSPWSGTGELFF.

This clone came up a few times. This chain uses TRBV6-6 with TRBJ1-1; a weak D match, TRBD1 (6 bases). The V gene's germline CDR1 is MNHNY and CDR2 SVGAGI (reference sequence). V was cut by 4 bases and J by 6 bases, with 15 bases left in between. This CDR3 is built from 14 residues. The CDR3 DNA reads TGTGCCAGCAGTTCCTCAGGGGCTGGCGCTGAAGCTTTCTTT. Its translation: CASSSSGAGAEAFF.

Comment on this clone: This CDR3 is also generated by other DNA sequences in the sample. V is TRBV7-2 and J is TRBJ2-5; TRBD2 agrees at 10 bases. V lost 3 bases to trimming and J lost 5 bases; unmatched junction nucleotides: 6. In germline, CDR1 is SGHTA, CDR2 FQGNSA. The CDR3 consists of 15 residues. The CDR3 reads CASSFSGGPGETQYF. The CDR3 DNA sequence: TGTGCCAGCAGCTTTAGCGGGGGGCCCGGGGAGACCCAGTACTTC.

V is TRBV10-3 and J is TRBJ2-3; TRBD2 is a possible D gene (5 bases). This CDR3 contains 14 residues. Germline CDR1 and CDR2: ENHRY and SYGVKD. V lost 3 bases to trimming and J lost 4 bases, with 11 bases between them. The CDR3 loop is CAISEGSGADTQYF. DNA for the CDR3: TGTGCCATCAGTGAAGGTTCCGGGGCAGATACGCAGTATTTT.

This chain joins TRBV7-9 and TRBJ2-1; possible D gene TRBD2, 5 bases. The CDR3 runs to 15 residues. CDR1 SEHNR and CDR2 FQNEAQ come from the germline V gene (reference sequence). The V end was cut by 4 bases, the J end by 0 bases, with 10 bases between. CDR3 region: CASSSRGSSYNEQFF. In DNA, the CDR3 is TGTGCCAGCAGCTCCCGTGGGAGCTCCTACAATGAGCAGTTCTTC. The complete variable domain, with remaining parts taken from reference TRBV7-9 and TRBJ2-1, reads DTGVSQNPRHKITKRGQNVTFRCDPISEHNRLYWYRQTLGQGPEFLTYFQNEAQLEKSRLLSDRFSAERPKGSFSTLEIQRTEQGDSAMYLCASSSRGSSYNEQFFGPGTRLTVL.

This chain connects TRBV6-6 to TRBJ1-2, with D possibly TRBD1 on 5 matching bases. This CDR3 is 11 amino acids long. Germline V gives CDR1 MNHNY, CDR2 SVGAGI (reference sequence). The germline V and J ends were trimmed by 8 bases and 4 bases, with 8 bases remaining between them. The CDR3 region has the DNA TGTGCCAGCGGGACTATCTATGGCTACACCTTC. Protein product: CASGTIYGYTF.

This clone was recorded once. The gene calls are TRBV29-1 and TRBJ2-3; 13 bases map to TRBD2. Per germline, CDR1 SQVTM and CDR2 ANQGSEA. J lost 3 bases, V lost 4 bases, and 4 bases had no gene match. This CDR3 comprises 15 residues. This CDR3 is CSVVGTSGVTDTQYF. In DNA form, the CDR3 reads TGCAGCGTTGTGGGGACTAGCGGGGTAACAGATACGCAGTATTTT.

The chain couples TRBV9 to TRBJ1-3; 8 positions agree with TRBD1. The CDR3 length is 16 residues. Trimming took 4 bases from V and 4 from J; bases not matched to a gene: 10. CDR1 SGDLS and CDR2 YYNGEE come from the germline V gene. The CDR3 coding sequence is TGTGCCAGCAGCATCTCAGACAGGGGATCAGGAAACACCATATATTTT. It is translated as CASSISDRGSGNTIYF.

The V gene is TRBV15, the J gene TRBJ1-5, with TRBD1 matching over 10 bases. The CDR3 spans 16 residues. The J segment lost 3 bases and the V segment lost 3 bases, leaving 5 bases of the junction unmatched. Germline lookup yields CDR1 LNHNV and CDR2 YYDKDF (reference sequence). The CDR3 protein is CATSRDRGYLNQPQHF. DNA of the CDR3: TGTGCCACCAGCAGGGACAGGGGGTATCTCAATCAGCCCCAGCATTTT.

The chain links TRBV28 to TRBJ1-5; a weak D match, TRBD1 (5 bases). The CDR3 runs to 14 residues. V was clipped by 5 bases and J by 7 bases, with 15 bases between them. Per the germline V gene, CDR1 is MDHEN and CDR2 is SYDVKM. CDR3 amino acids: CASSPGGGGQPQHF. The CDR3 DNA follows: TGTGCCAGCAGTCCCGGGGGGGGAGGCCAGCCCCAGCATTTT. The full variable domain, rest sourced from reference TRBV28 and TRBJ1-5, is DVKVTQSSRYLVKRTGEKVFLECVQDMDHENMFWYRQDPGLGLRLIYFSYDVKMKEKGDIPEGYSVSREKKERFSLILESASTNQTSMYLCASSPGGGGQPQHFGDGTRLSIL.

This chain uses TRBV6-5 with TRBJ2-3; no clear D gene. The germline V and J ends were trimmed by 5 bases and 0 bases, with 9 bases remaining between them. The CDR3 is 14 amino acids. Germline CDR1 and CDR2: MNHEY and SVGAGI. CDR3 region: CASSRSGSTDTQYF. The CDR3 DNA reads as TGTGCCAGCAGTAGGTCAGGTAGCACAGATACGCAGTATTTT.

J is TRBJ1-3 and V is TRBV6-5, with D hard to call. Germline CDR1 MNHEY, CDR2 SVGAGI. Trimming took 7 bases from V and 4 from J, leaving 14 bases between them. The CDR3 covers 14 residues. CDR3 amino acids: CASTLGDDGNTIYF. CDR3 in DNA: TGTGCCAGCACCTTGGGCGATGACGGAAACACCATATATTTT.

The J gene is TRBJ2-5, the V gene TRBV7-2, with TRBD2 matching over 7 bases. V shed 5 bases, J shed 5 bases, and the junction held 5 bases outside the gene matches. CDR3 length equals 13 residues. In germline, CDR1 is SGHTA, CDR2 FQGNSA. In DNA form, the CDR3 reads TGTGCCAGCAGCCGGACTAGAGAGGAGACCCAGTACTTC. It codes for CASSRTREETQYF.

The rearrangement joins TRBV5-1 to TRBJ2-2; D is possibly TRBD1 (6 bases). V was clipped by 4 bases and J by 2 bases, with 18 bases between them. This CDR3 has 17 amino acids. CDR1 is SGHRS and CDR2 is YFSETQ in the germline V gene. The CDR3 region is CASSPVGTHYNTGELFF. For the CDR3, the DNA is TGCGCCAGCAGCCCGGTTGGGACACACTATAACACCGGGGAGCTGTTTTTT.

This clone was recorded once. J is TRBJ1-4 and V is TRBV28, with 9 bases lining up with TRBD1. The length of the CDR3 is 16 residues. Germline CDR1 and CDR2: MDHEN and SYDVKM. Trimming cost V 6 bases and J 11 bases; bases outside gene matches: 16. CDR3 bases: TGTGCCAGCAGCCTGGGATCCGGGACAGGGAGAAAGAAACTGTTTTTT. Amino acids: CASSLGSGTGRKKLFF.

The CDR3: CASSTSGGNTDTQYF. CDR3 nucleotides: TGTGCCAGCAGTACTAGCGGGGGGAACACAGATACGCAGTATTTT. The rearrangement links TRBV6-5 to TRBJ2-3; 12 bases align to TRBD2. This CDR3 contains 15 residues. V gave up 5 bases and J gave up 2 bases; unmatched junction bases: 2. CDR1 is MNHEY and CDR2 is SVGAGI in the germline V gene.